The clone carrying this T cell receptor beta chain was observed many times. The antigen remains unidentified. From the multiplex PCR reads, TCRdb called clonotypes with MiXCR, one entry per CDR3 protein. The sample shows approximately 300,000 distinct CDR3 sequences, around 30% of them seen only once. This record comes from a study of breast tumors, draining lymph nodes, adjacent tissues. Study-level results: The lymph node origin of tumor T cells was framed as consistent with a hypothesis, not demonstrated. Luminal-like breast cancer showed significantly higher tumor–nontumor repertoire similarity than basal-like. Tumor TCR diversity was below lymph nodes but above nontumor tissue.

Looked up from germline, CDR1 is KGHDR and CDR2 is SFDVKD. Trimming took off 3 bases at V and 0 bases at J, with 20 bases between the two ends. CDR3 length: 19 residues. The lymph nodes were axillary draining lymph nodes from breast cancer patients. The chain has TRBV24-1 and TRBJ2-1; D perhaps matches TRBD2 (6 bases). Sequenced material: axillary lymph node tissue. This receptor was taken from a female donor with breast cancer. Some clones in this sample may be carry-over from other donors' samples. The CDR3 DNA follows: TGTGCCACCAGTGATCCCCTCGGAAGGGCGGGGAGCTCCTACAATGAGCAGTTCTTC. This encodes CATSDPLGRAGSSYNEQFF.